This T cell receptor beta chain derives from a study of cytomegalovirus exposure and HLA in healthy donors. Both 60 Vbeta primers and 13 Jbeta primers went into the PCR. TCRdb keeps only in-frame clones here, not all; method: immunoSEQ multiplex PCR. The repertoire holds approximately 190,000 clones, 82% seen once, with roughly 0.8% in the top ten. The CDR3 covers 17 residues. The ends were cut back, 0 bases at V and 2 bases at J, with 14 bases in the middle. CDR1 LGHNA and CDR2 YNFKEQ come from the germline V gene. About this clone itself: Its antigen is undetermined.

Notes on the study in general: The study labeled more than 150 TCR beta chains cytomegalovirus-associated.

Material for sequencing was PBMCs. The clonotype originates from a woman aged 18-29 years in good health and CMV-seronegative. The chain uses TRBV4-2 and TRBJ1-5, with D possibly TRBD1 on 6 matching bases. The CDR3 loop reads CASSQDNQGHGNQPQHF. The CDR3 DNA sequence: TGTGCCAGCAGCCAAGATAACCAGGGACATGGCAATCAGCCCCAGCATTTT.